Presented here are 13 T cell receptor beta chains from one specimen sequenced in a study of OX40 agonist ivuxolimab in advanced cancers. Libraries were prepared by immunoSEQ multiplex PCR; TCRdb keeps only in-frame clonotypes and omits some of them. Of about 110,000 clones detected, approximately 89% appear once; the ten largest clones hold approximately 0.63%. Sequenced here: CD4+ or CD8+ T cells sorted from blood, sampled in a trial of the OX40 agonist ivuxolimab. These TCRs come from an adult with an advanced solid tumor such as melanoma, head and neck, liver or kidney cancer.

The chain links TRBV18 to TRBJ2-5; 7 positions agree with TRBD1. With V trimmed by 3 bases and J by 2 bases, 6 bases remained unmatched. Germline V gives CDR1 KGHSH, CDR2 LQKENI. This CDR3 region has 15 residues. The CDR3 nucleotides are TGTGCCAGCTCACCCCCAGGGGGAAGACAAGAGACCCAGTACTTC. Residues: CASSPPGGRQETQYF.

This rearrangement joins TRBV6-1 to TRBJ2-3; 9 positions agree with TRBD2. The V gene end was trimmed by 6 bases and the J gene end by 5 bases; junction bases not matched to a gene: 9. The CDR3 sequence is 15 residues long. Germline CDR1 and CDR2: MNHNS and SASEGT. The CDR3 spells CASRDPGLAGDTQYF. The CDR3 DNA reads TGTGCCAGCAGAGACCCGGGACTAGCTGGAGATACGCAGTATTTT.

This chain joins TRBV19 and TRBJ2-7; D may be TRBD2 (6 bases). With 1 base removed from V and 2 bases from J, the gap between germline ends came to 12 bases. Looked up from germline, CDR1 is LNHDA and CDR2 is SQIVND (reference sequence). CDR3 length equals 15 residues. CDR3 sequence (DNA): TGTGCCAGTAGTATAGCGCCCGGGAGAGCCTACGAGCAGTACTTC. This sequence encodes CASSIAPGRAYEQYF. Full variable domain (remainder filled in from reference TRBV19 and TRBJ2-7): DGGITQSPKYLFRKEGQNVTLSCEQNLNHDAMYWYRQDPGQGLRLIYYSQIVNDFQKGDIAEGYSVSREKKESFPLTVTSAQKNPTAFYLCASSIAPGRAYEQYFGPGTRLTVT.

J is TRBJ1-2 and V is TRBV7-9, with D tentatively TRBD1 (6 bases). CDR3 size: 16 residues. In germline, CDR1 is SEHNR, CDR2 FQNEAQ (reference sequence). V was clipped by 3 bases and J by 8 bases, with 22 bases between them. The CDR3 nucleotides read TGTGCCAGCAGCTTTACCATACATTCAGGGGTCGGAGGCTACACCTTC. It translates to CASSFTIHSGVGGYTF.

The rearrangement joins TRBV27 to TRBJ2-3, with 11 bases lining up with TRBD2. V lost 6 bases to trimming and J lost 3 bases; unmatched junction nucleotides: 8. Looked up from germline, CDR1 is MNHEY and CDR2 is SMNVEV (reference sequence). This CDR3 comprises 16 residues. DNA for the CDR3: TGTGCCAGCAGAAGAACTAGCGGGAGTCGGACAGATACGCAGTATTTT. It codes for CASRRTSGSRTDTQYF.

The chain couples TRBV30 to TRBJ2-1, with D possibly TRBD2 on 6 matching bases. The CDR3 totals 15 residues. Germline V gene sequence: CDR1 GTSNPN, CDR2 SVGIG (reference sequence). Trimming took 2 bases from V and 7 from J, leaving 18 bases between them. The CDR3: CAWSIGGTVINEQFF. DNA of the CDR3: TGTGCCTGGAGTATTGGGGGGACCGTGATAAATGAGCAGTTCTTC.

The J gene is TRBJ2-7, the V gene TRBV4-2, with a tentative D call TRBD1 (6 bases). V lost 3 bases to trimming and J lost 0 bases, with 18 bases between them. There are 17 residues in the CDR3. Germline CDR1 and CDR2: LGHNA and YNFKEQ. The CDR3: CASSHPKQGISSYEQYF. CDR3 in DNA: TGTGCCAGCAGCCACCCCAAACAGGGTATCAGCTCCTACGAGCAGTACTTC.

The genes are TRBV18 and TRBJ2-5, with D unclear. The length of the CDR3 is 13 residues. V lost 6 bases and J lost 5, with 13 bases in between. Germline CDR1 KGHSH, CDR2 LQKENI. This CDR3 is CASSLLDRETQYF. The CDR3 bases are TGTGCCAGCTCCCTATTGGATAGGGAGACCCAGTACTTC.

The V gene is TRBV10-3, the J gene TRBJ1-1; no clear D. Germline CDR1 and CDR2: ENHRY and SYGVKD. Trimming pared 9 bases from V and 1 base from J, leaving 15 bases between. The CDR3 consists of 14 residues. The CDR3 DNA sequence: TGTGCCATACAAACGGGGAACCAGAACACTGAAGCTTTCTTT. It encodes CAIQTGNQNTEAFF.

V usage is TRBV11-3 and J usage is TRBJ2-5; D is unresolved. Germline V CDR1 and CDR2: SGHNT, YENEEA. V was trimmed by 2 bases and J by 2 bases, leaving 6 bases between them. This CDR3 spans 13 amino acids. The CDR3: CASSLSQQETQYF. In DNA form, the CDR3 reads TGTGCCAGCAGCTTAAGTCAACAAGAGACCCAGTACTTC.

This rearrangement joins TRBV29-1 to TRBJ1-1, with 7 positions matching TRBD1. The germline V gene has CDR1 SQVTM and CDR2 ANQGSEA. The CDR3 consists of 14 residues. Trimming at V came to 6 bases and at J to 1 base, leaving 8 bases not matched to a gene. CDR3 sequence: CSVQGGGPNTEAFF. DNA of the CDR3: TGCAGCGTCCAGGGGGGGGGCCCGAACACTGAAGCTTTCTTT.

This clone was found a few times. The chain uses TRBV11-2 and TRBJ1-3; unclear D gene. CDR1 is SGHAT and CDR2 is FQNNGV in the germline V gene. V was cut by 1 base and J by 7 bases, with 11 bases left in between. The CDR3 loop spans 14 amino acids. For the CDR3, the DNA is TGTGCCAGCAGCTTAGTTGGTACCGGGAACACCATATATTTT. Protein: CASSLVGTGNTIYF.

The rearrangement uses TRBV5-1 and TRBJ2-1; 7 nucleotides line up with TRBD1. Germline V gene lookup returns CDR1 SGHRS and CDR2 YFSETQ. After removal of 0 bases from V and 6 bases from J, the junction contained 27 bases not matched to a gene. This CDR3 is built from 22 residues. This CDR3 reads CASSLVPISGTAKAMRFNEQFF. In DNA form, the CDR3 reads TGCGCCAGCAGCTTGGTACCCATCTCCGGGACAGCAAAGGCCATGAGGTTCAATGAGCAGTTCTTC.